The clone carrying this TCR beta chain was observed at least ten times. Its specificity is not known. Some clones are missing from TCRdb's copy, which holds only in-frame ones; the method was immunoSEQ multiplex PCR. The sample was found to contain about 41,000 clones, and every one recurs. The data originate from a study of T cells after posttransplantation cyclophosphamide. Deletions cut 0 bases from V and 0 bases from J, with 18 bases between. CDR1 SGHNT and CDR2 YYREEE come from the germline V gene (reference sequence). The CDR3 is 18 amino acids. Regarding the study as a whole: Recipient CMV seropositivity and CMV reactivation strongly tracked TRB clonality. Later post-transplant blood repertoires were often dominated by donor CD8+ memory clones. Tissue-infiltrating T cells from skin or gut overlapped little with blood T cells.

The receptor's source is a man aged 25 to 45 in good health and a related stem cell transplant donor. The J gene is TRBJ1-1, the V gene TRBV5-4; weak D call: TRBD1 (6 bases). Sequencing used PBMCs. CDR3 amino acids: CASSLEIRTAILNTEAFF. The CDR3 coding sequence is TGTGCCAGCAGCTTGGAAATTCGGACAGCTATTTTGAACACTGAAGCTTTCTTT. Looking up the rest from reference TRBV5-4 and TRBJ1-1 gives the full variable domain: ETGVTQSPTHLIKTRGQQVTLRCSSQSGHNTVSWYQQALGQGPQFIFQYYREEENGRGNFPPRFSGLQFPNYSSELNVNALELDDSALYLCASSLEIRTAILNTEAFFGQGTRLTVV.